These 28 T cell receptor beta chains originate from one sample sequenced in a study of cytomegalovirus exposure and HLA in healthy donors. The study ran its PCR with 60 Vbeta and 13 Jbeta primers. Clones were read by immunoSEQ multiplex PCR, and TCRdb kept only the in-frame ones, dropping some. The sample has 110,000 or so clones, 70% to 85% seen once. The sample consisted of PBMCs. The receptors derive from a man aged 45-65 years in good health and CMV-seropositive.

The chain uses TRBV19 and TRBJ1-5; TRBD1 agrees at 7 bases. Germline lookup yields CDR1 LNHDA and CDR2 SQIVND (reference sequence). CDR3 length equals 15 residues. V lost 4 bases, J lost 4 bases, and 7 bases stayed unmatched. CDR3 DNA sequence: TGTGCCAGTAGTACACAGGACAGGCCTAATCAGCCCCAGCATTTT. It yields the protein CASSTQDRPNQPQHF.

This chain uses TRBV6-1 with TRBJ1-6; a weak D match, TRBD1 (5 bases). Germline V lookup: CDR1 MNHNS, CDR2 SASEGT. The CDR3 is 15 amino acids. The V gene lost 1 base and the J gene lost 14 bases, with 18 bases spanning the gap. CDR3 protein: CASSEEGGTGGSLHF. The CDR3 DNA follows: TGTGCCAGCAGTGAAGAGGGAGGGACGGGTGGATCCCTCCACTTT.

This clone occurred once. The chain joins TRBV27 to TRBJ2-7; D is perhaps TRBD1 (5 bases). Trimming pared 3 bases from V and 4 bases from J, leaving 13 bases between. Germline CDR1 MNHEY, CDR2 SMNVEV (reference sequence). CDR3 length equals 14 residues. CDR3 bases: TGTGCCAGCAGTTTTGACAGCATGCGATACGAGCAGTACTTC. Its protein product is CASSFDSMRYEQYF.

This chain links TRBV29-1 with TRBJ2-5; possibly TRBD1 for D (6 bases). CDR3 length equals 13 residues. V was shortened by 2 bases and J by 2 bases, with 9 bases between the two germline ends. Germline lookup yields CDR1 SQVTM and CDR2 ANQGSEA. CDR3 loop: CSVERTVQETQYF. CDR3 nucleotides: TGCAGCGTTGAAAGGACAGTACAAGAGACCCAGTACTTC. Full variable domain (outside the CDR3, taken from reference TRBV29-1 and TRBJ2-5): SAVISQKPSRDICQRGTSLTIQCQVDSQVTMMFWYRQQPGQSLTLIATANQGSEATYESGFVIDKFPISRPNLTFSTLTVSNMSPEDSSIYLCSVERTVQETQYFGPGTRLLVL.

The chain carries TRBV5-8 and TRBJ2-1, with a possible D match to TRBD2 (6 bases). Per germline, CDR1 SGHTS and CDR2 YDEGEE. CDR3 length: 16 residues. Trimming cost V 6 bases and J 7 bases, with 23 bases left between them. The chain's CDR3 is CASTAGTRLTGNEQFF. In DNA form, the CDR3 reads TGTGCCAGCACTGCGGGGACCCGGTTGACCGGAAATGAGCAGTTCTTC.

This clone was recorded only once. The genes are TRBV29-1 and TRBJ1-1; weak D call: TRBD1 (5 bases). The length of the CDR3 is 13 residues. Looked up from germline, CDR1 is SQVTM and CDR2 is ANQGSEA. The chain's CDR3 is CRVGGGDWGEAFF. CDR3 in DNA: TGCAGAGTGGGCGGGGGGGACTGGGGTGAAGCTTTCTTT.

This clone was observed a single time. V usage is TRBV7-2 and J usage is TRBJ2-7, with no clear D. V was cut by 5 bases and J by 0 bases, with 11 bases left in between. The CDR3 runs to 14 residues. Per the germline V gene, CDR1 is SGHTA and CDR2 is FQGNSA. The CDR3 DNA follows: TGTGCCAGCAGCCCGATGCGGAGCTCCTACGAGCAGTACTTC. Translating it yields CASSPMRSSYEQYF.

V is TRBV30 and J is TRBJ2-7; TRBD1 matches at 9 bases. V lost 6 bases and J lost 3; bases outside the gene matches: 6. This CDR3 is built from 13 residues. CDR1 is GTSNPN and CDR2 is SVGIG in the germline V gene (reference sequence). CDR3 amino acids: CACPGQGSYEQYF. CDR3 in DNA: TGTGCCTGCCCTGGACAGGGGAGCTACGAGCAGTACTTC.

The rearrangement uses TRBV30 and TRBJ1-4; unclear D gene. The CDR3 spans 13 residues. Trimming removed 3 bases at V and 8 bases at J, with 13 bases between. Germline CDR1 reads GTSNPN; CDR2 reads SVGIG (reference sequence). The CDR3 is CAWSPEGPEKLFF. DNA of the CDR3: TGTGCCTGGAGCCCCGAGGGCCCCGAAAAACTGTTTTTT. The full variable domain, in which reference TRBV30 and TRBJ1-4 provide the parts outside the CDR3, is SQTIHQWPATLVQPVGSPLSLECTVEGTSNPNLYWYRQAAGRGLQLLFYSVGIGQISSEVPQNLSASRPQDRQFILSSKKLLLSDSGFYLCAWSPEGPEKLFFGSGTQLSVL.

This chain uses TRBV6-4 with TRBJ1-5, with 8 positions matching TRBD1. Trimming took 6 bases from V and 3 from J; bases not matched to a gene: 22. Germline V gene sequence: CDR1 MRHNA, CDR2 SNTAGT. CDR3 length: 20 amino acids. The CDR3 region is CASRSYLPGQEGDFNQPQHF. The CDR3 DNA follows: TGTGCCAGCAGATCATATCTACCGGGACAGGAGGGGGACTTCAATCAGCCCCAGCATTTT.

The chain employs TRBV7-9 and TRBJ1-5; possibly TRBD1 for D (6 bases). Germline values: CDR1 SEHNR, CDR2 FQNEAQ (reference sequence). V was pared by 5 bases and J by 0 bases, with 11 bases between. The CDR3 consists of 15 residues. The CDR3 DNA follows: TGTGCCAGCAGCAACGACAGGTTTAGCAATCAGCCCCAGCATTTT. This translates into CASSNDRFSNQPQHF.

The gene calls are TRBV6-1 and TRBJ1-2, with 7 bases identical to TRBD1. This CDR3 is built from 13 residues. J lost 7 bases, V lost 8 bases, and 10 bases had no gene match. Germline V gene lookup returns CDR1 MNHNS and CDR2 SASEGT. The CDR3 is CASRDQGGRGYTF. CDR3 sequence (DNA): TGTGCCAGCCGGGACCAGGGGGGCCGTGGCTACACCTTC.

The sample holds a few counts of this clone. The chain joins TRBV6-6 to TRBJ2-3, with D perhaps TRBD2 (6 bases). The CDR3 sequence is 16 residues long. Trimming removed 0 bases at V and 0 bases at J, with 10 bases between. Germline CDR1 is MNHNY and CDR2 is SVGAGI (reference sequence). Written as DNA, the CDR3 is TGTGCCAGCAGTTACTCGTCGGGACTTAGCACAGATACGCAGTATTTT. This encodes CASSYSSGLSTDTQYF.

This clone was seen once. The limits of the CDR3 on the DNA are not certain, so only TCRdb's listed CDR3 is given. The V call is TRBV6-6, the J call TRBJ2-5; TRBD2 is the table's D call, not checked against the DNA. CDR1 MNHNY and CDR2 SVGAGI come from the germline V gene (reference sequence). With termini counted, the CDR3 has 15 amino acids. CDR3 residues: CASRESVPGNYEQYF.

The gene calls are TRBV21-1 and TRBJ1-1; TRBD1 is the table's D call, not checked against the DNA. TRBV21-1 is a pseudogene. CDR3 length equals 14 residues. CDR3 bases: TGTGCCAGCACCAAACAGGGGGCGGGCACTGAAGCTTTCTTT. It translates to CASTKQGAGTEAFF.

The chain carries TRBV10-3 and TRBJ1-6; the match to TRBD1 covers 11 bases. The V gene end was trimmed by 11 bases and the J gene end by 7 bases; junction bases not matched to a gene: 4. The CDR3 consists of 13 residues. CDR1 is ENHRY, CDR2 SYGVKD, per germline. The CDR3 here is CAGGTGGNSPLHF. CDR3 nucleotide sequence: TGTGCCGGCGGGACAGGGGGAAATTCACCCCTCCACTTT.

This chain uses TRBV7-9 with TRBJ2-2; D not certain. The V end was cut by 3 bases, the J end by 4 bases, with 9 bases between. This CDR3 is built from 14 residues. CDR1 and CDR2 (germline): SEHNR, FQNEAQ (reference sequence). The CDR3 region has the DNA TGTGCCAGCAGCTTGTCCAGGCTCACCGGGGAGCTGTTTTTT. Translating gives CASSLSRLTGELFF.

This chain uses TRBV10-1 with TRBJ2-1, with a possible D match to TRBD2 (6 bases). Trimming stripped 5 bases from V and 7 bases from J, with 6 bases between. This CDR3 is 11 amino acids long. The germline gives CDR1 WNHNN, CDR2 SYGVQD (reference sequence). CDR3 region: CASSRGNEQFF. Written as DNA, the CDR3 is TGCGCCAGCAGTCGGGGGAATGAGCAGTTCTTC.

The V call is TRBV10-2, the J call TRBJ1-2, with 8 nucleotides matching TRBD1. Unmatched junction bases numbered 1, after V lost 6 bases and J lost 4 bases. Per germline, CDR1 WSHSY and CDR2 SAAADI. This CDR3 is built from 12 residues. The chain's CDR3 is CASRDRVYGYTF. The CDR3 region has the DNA TGCGCCAGCAGGGACAGGGTCTATGGCTACACCTTC.

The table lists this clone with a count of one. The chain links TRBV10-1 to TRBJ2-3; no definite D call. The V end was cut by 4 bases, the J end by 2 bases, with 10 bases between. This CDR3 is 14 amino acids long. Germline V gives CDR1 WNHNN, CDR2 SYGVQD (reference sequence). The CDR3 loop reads CASSVGFDTDTQYF. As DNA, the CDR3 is TGCGCCAGCAGTGTTGGCTTCGACACAGATACGCAGTATTTT.

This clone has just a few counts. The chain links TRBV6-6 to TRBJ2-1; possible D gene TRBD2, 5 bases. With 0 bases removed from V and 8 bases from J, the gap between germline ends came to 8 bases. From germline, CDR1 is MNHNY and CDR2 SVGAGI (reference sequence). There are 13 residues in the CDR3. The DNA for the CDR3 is TGTGCCAGCAGTTACTCGAGGCGGGATGAGCAGTTCTTC. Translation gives CASSYSRRDEQFF.

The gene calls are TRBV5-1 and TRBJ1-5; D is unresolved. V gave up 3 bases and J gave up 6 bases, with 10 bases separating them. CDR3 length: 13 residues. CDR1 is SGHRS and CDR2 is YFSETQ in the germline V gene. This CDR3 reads CASSSPGGQPQHF. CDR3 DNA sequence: TGCGCCAGCAGCTCCCCGGGAGGTCAGCCCCAGCATTTT.

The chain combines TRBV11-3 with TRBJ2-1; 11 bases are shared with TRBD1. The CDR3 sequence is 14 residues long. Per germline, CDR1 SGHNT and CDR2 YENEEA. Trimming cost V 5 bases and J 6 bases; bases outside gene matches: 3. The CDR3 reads CASSRDRGSNEQFF. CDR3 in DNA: TGTGCCAGCAGCCGGGACAGGGGGTCCAATGAGCAGTTCTTC.

CDR3 sequence: CASSSSGTGTYGYTF. As DNA, the CDR3 is TGTGCCAGCAGTTCATCCGGGACAGGGACCTATGGCTACACCTTC. The V gene is TRBV28, the J gene TRBJ1-2; TRBD1 matches at 9 bases. This CDR3 has 15 residues. Trimming took 4 bases from V and 4 from J; bases not matched to a gene: 7. Germline-derived CDR1 and CDR2 are MDHEN and SYDVKM.

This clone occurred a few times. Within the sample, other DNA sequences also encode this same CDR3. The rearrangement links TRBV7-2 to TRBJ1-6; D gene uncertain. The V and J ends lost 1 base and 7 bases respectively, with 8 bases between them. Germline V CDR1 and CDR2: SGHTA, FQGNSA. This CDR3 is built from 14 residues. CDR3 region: CASSLGVSNSPLHF. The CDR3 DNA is TGTGCCAGCAGCTTAGGAGTTTCGAATTCACCCCTCCACTTT.

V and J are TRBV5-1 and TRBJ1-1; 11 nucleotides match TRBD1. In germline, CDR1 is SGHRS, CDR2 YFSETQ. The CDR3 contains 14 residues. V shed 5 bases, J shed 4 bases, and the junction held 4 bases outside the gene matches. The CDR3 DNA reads TGCGCCAGCAGACCTGGGACAGGGGGCACTGAAGCTTTCTTT. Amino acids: CASRPGTGGTEAFF.

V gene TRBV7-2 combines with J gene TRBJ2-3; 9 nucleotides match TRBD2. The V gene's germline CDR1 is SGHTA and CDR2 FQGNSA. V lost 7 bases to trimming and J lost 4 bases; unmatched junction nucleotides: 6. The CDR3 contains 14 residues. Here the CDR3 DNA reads TGTGCCAGCACACCGGGACTAGCTCCAGATACGCAGTATTTT. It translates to CASTPGLAPDTQYF.

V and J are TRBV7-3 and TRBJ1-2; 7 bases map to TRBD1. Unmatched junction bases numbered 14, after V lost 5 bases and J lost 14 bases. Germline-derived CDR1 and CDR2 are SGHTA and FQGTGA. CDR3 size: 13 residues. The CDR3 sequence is CASSITGAQASTF. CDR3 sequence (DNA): TGTGCCAGCAGCATCACAGGGGCCCAAGCGTCGACCTTC.